This TCR beta chain emerged from a study of blood T cell repertoires in COVID-19 (dated by TCRdb to about 2020). Some background on the complete study: The collaborator samples originated in the United States, Italy and Spain and spanned the acute and convalescent phases of COVID-19. The material from the prospective study consisted of cDNA or gDNA derived from T cells, B-cell-depleted T cells, or PBMCs. Where HLA class I and class II types were available, the types were taken from metadata supplied by the sample provider, not from assay-based typing. The dataset comprised deeply sampled blood TCRbeta repertoires from subjects exposed to, actively infected with, or recovered from COVID-19. The repertoires were made available in a free public database intended to serve as a resource for research on the immune response to SARS-CoV-2. A de-identified subject ID, COVID-19 status, age in years and sex were almost always included in the sample metadata. The samples were drawn from the first 160 participants of the ongoing ImmuneRACE study and from some 1,300 subjects provided by 6 global collaborators. Summary of the overall study and its limitations: The quantity of clinical and demographic metadata differed by source and by participant and was supplied without curation.

Relative to germline, V is 1 base shorter and J is 6 bases shorter, with 8 bases between their ends. Via the germline V gene (reference sequence), CDR1 is SGHKS and CDR2 YYEKEE. Reading from cysteine to phenylalanine, the CDR3 counts 13 amino acids. Of all the DNA, just the CDR3 is kept, 39 bases in frame from base 1. The immunoSEQ Assay, a bias-controlled multiplex PCR, was used to amplify TCRbeta CDR3 regions from genomic DNA. The authors' analysis ran thus. The number of nucleated cells in each sample was estimated from the amplification of reference gene primers within the assay. To quantify the absolute abundance of each unique TCRbeta CDR3 rearrangement, sequence reads were collapsed and filtered. For each sample, productive Simpson clonality was calculated as the square root of Simpson's diversity index across productive rearrangements. The table was pulled from immuneACCESS by TCRdb, which kept in-frame rearrangements only. Such tables lose some clones; where checked, under half of the loss comes from unresolved V genes, and the rest has no known cause. V and J calls and clone size are copied from that table; D and trimming were computed from the DNA. The sample records about 88,000 clones, more than 90% of which are singletons. In total, the top ten clones hold roughly 1.7% of the sample.

Whole blood was collected in K2EDTA tubes by collaborating institutions according to the institutions' own protocols. For TCRbeta analysis, collaborators shipped samples in one of three forms: frozen whole blood, isolated PBMCs, or DNA extracted from either of those sample types. This clone was seen once. The antigen it binds to is not known. Qualities for individual bases were not recorded, and no much larger clone is one base off. The rearranged segments are TRBV5-5 and TRBJ2-1, and the D gene may be TRBD1, 6 bases matching. Material: peripheral blood. This sequence originates from a man in his sixties with acute or convalescent COVID-19. The nucleotide sequence is TGTGCCAGCAGCTTGACAGGGTTCAATGAGCAGTTCTTC. Its protein product is CASSLTGFNEQFF. Reference TRBV5-5 and TRBJ2-1 proteins supply the regions before and after the CDR3; the full variable domain is: DAGVTQSPTHLIKTRGQQVTLRCSPISGHKSVSWYQQVLGQGPQFIFQYYEKEERGRGNFPDRFSARQFPNYSSELNVNALLLGDSALYLCASSLTGFNEQFFGPGTRLTVL.